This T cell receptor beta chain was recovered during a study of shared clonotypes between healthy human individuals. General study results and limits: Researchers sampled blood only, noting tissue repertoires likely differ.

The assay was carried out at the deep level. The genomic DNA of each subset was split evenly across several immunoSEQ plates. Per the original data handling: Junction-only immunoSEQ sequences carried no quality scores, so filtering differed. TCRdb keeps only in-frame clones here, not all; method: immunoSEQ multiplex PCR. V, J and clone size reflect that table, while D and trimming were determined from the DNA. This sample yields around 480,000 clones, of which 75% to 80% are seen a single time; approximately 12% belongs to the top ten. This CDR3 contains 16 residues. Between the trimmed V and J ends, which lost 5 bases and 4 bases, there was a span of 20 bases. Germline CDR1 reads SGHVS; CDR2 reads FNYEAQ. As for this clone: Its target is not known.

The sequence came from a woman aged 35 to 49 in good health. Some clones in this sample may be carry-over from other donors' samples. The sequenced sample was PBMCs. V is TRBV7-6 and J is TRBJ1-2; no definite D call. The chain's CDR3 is CASSPRAAQLTYGYTF. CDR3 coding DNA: TGTGCCAGCAGCCCACGAGCCGCACAGCTGACCTATGGCTACACCTTC. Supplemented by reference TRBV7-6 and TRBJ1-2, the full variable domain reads GAGVSQSPRYKVTKRGQDVALRCDPISGHVSLYWYRQALGQGPEFLTYFNYEAQQDKSGLPNDRFSAERPEGSISTLTIQRTEQRDSAMYRCASSPRAAQLTYGYTFGSGTRLTVV.